This T cell receptor (beta chain) was retrieved from a study of persistence of HIV-infected CD4 T cells. For the study at large: Suppressive ART had lasted a median of roughly eight years. A larger, less memory-rich fraction responded to anti-CD3/anti-CD28 beads than to antigen.

The libraries were made with immunoSEQ version 4 in survey mode. Assay used: immunoSEQ multiplex PCR; TCRdb lists only in-frame clones, some missing. The sample includes 35,000 to 55,000 clones, 90% to 95% of them seen just once. Cells were stimulated nonspecifically with anti-CD3/anti-CD28 magnetic beads. Sorting selected CD4+ T cells upregulating both CD40 ligand and CD69. For at least 4 years, plasma HIV-1 RNA was undetectable (<50 copies/mL). Study outcomes and limitations: Within sorted populations, more oligoclonal TCRs accompanied more oligoclonal proviruses.

This clone turned up a few times. What it binds is unknown. The CDR3 is 16 residues long. The germline gives CDR1 SGDLS, CDR2 YYNGEE. V lost 0 bases and J lost 5, with 15 bases in between. The receptor comes from an adult man with HIV who was CMV-seropositive. This specimen was CD4+ T cells sorted from PBMCs after approximately 19-hour stimulation, taken from a patient who received antiretroviral therapy. The chain employs TRBV9 and TRBJ2-1, with D possibly TRBD2 on 7 matching bases. The CDR3 sequence is CASSVDGGPRNNEQFF. The CDR3 region has the DNA TGTGCCAGCAGCGTAGACGGGGGGCCGAGGAACAATGAGCAGTTCTTC.